These 13 T cell receptor beta chains were sequenced from one sample in a study of blood T cell repertoires in COVID-19. The protocol was immunoSEQ multiplex PCR, while the TCRdb copy is restricted to in-frame clones and leaves out a portion. The repertoire has some 260,000 clones, around 84% of them found once; the top ten carry under 4.5%. Input material: PBMCs or T cells enriched from blood (not recorded which). Receptor source: a man between 25 and 39 years old with acute COVID-19.

This clone was found a few times. The V gene is TRBV7-3, the J gene TRBJ1-4; D not resolved. The CDR3 sequence is 15 residues long. Trimming took off 5 bases at V and 10 bases at J, with 20 bases between the two ends. Germline CDR1 reads SGHTA; CDR2 reads FQGTGA. The CDR3 loop is CASSLSGGLSGKLFF. The CDR3 coding sequence is TGTGCCAGCAGCCTAAGTGGTGGTCTTTCCGGAAAACTGTTTTTT. Based on the CDR3 plus reference TRBV7-3 and TRBJ1-4, the full variable domain is GAGVSQTPSNKVTEKGKYVELRCDPISGHTALYWYRQSLGQGPEFLIYFQGTGAADDSGLPNDRFFAVRPEGSVSTLKIQRTERGDSAVYLCASSLSGGLSGKLFFGSGTQLSVL.

This clone has only one observation. The V and J genes are TRBV24-1 and TRBJ2-5; 9 bases match TRBD1. Unmatched junction bases numbered 8, after V lost 5 bases and J lost 2 bases. Germline values: CDR1 KGHDR, CDR2 SFDVKD. CDR3 length: 16 amino acids. This CDR3 reads CATSVATGGRQETQYF. The CDR3 DNA is TGTGCCACCAGTGTCGCGACAGGGGGTCGTCAAGAGACCCAGTACTTC.

V usage is TRBV4-3 and J usage is TRBJ1-1; possible D gene TRBD1, 5 bases. V was clipped by 4 bases and J by 0 bases, with 18 bases between them. Germline assignment: CDR1 LGHNA and CDR2 YSLEER. CDR3 length: 17 amino acids. CDR3 in DNA: TGCGCCAGCAGCCGGGGTAGGGGCTCGCCCATGAACACTGAAGCTTTCTTT. Its protein is CASSRGRGSPMNTEAFF.

The chain has TRBV9 and TRBJ1-1; perhaps TRBD1 as D (5 bases). This CDR3 spans 16 amino acids. Germline CDR1 is SGDLS and CDR2 is YYNGEE. Trimming took off 2 bases at V and 0 bases at J, with 14 bases between the two ends. CDR3 bases: TGTGCCAGCAGCGTCGCCGCGGGGGTTATGAACACTGAAGCTTTCTTT. Encoded protein: CASSVAAGVMNTEAFF. Supplemented by reference TRBV9 and TRBJ1-1, the full variable domain reads DSGVTQTPKHLITATGQRVTLRCSPRSGDLSVYWYQQSLDQGLQFLIQYYNGEERAKGNILERFSAQQFPDLHSELNLSSLELGDSALYFCASSVAAGVMNTEAFFGQGTRLTVV.

The V call is TRBV28, the J call TRBJ1-1, with D possibly being TRBD1 (5 bases). From germline, CDR1 is MDHEN and CDR2 SYDVKM. V gave up 11 bases and J gave up 3 bases, with 22 bases separating them. The CDR3 spans 15 residues. In DNA, the CDR3 is TGTGCCGGCACCCTAAGTGGGGCCAGGGACACTGAAGCTTTCTTT. Its protein is CAGTLSGARDTEAFF.

The J gene is TRBJ1-6, the V gene TRBV11-2; TRBD1 might be the D (6 bases). Trimming cost V 3 bases and J 10 bases, with 16 bases left between them. CDR1 is SGHAT, CDR2 FQNNGV, per germline. CDR3 length: 15 residues. The CDR3 DNA reads TGTGCCAGCAGCTTTGAAACAGGGATCAGGTCACCCCTCCACTTT. It specifies CASSFETGIRSPLHF.

This clone was recorded once. The chain combines TRBV5-4 with TRBJ2-1; 9 nucleotides line up with TRBD1. Germline V gene sequence: CDR1 SGHNT, CDR2 YYREEE (reference sequence). Trimming at V came to 4 bases and at J to 0 bases, leaving 2 bases not matched to a gene. The CDR3 is 15 residues long. CDR3 amino acids: CASSPDRGSYNEQFF. CDR3 coding DNA: TGTGCCAGCAGCCCGGACAGGGGCTCCTACAATGAGCAGTTCTTC.

With regard to this clone: Relative to the germline gene, one junction end is altered; a read error may explain this. The chain links TRBV5-1 to TRBJ2-2; a weak D match, TRBD1 (6 bases). Looked up from germline, CDR1 is SGHRS and CDR2 is YFSETQ. CDR3 length: 14 residues. CDR3 coding DNA: TGTGCCAGCAAGACAGGTGGGAACACCGGGGAGCTGTTTTTT. Translation: CASKTGGNTGELFF. The complete variable domain, with remaining parts taken from reference TRBV5-1 and TRBJ2-2, reads KAGVTQTPRYLIKTRGQQVTLSCSPISGHRSVSWYQQTPGQGLQFLFEYFSETQRNKGNFPGRFSGRQFSNSRSEMNVSTLELGDSALYLCASKTGGNTGELFFGEGSRLTVL.

This clone was counted many times. This sequence joins TRBV3-1 (or the pseudogene TRBV3-2) and TRBJ2-1, with 7 bases aligning to TRBD2. The germline V gene encodes CDR1 LGHDT and CDR2 YNNKEL (reference sequence). The CDR3 totals 13 residues. With 5 bases clipped from V and 6 bases from J, the junction kept 4 bases outside the gene matches. The DNA of the CDR3 is TGTGCCAGCAGCTACCGCGGGAGCAATGAGCAGTTCTTC. It codes for CASSYRGSNEQFF.

The chain is built from TRBV2 and TRBJ2-1, with TRBD1 identical over 10 bases. Trimming cost V 1 base and J 2 bases; bases outside gene matches: 5. Germline CDR1 and CDR2: SNHLY and FYNNEI. This CDR3 has 17 residues. The CDR3 sequence is CASSEGAGTGAYNEQFF. CDR3 DNA: TGTGCCAGCAGTGAAGGGGCTGGGACAGGGGCCTACAATGAGCAGTTCTTC.

The J gene is TRBJ1-4, the V gene TRBV5-5; perhaps TRBD1 as D (5 bases). Germline assignment: CDR1 SGHKS and CDR2 YYEKEE (reference sequence). CDR3 length equals 15 residues. Between the trimmed V and J ends, which lost 0 bases and 7 bases, there was a span of 13 bases. The CDR3 loop reads CASSLGPTVGEKLFF. The CDR3 DNA sequence: TGTGCCAGCAGCTTGGGACCGACAGTTGGTGAAAAACTGTTTTTT.

The chain joins TRBV11-2 to TRBJ2-5; 9 bases line up with TRBD1. The CDR3 is made up of 14 amino acids. Germline CDR1 SGHAT, CDR2 FQNNGV. The V and J ends lost 3 bases and 1 base, in that order; junction bases with no gene match: 0. The CDR3 sequence is CASSLGQGQETQYF. The CDR3 DNA reads TGTGCCAGCAGCTTGGGACAGGGCCAAGAGACCCAGTACTTC.

The chain links TRBV11-2 to TRBJ1-2; TRBD1 aligns across 8 bases. The CDR3 totals 11 residues. Looked up from germline, CDR1 is SGHAT and CDR2 is FQNNGV. V dropped 10 bases and J dropped 13; count of bases not matched to a gene: 11. CDR3 amino acids: CATIHQGATTF. As DNA, the CDR3 is TGTGCCACCATACACCAGGGGGCAACCACCTTC.